The 25 T cell receptor beta chains below all came from one sample that was sequenced in a study of graft-versus-host responses after intestinal transplantation (dated by TCRdb to the early 2020s). No antigen has been assigned to these receptors. Library preparation was by the immunoSEQ multiplex PCR assay. Here the immuneACCESS table is served through TCRdb, limited to in-frame sequences with V and J called. Missing clones are a known gap in these copies; in checked studies unresolved V genes cover under half, and the rest lacks a known reason. The sample table shows approximately 90,000 clones, and roughly 92% are seen once. The top ten clones comprise roughly 0.39% of the sample. What this sample's time point label stands for: cells obtained before transplantation from donor or recipient. Sequences were derived from unstimulated CD8+ T cells sorted from spleen or lymph node cells, sampled before transplant. These receptors came from a human donor who was the organ donor for an intestinal transplant.

This chain uses TRBV4-2 with TRBJ1-5; D is perhaps TRBD1 (5 bases). The CDR3 is 17 residues long. V lost 4 bases, J lost 4 bases, and 20 bases lay in between. The germline gives CDR1 LGHNA, CDR2 YNFKEQ. The CDR3 reads CASSLDGTAGGNQPQHF. The DNA of the CDR3 is TGTGCCAGCAGCCTGGACGGCACAGCGGGGGGGAATCAGCCCCAGCATTTT.

The V call is TRBV2, the J call TRBJ1-2; TRBD1 agrees at 7 bases. The trim removed 6 bases at V and 6 bases at J, leaving 4 bases unmatched. The germline V gene has CDR1 SNHLY and CDR2 FYNNEI. The CDR3 runs to 12 residues. The CDR3 DNA follows: TGTGCCAGCAGCGGGACAGTCGATGGCTACACCTTC. Protein: CASSGTVDGYTF.

The chain uses TRBV27 and TRBJ2-7, with TRBD2 matching 7 bases. J lost 1 base, V lost 6 bases, and 9 bases had no gene match. Germline V gene sequence: CDR1 MNHEY, CDR2 SMNVEV (reference sequence). CDR3 length: 15 amino acids. CDR3 protein: CASRIRLAGSYEQYF. The DNA for the CDR3 is TGTGCCAGCAGAATTAGACTAGCAGGATCCTACGAGCAGTACTTC.

For the CDR3, the DNA is TGCGCCAGCAGCCAGGGCTCTGAAGCTTTCTTT. Residues: CASSQGSEAFF. V gene TRBV4-1 combines with J gene TRBJ1-1, with D hard to call. Trimming removed 3 bases from V and 6 bases from J, with 5 bases in between. This CDR3 contains 11 residues. Germline V gives CDR1 MGHRA, CDR2 YSYEKL.

V usage is TRBV9 and J usage is TRBJ2-1, with 10 bases matching TRBD2. V shed 5 bases and J 7 bases; nucleotides not matched to a gene: 6. From germline, CDR1 is SGDLS and CDR2 YYNGEE. The CDR3 sequence is 14 residues long. CDR3 loop: CASRGAAGGNEQFF. In DNA form, the CDR3 reads TGTGCCAGCAGAGGGGCAGCGGGAGGGAATGAGCAGTTCTTC. Combining the CDR3 with reference TRBV9 and TRBJ2-1 gives the whole variable domain DSGVTQTPKHLITATGQRVTLRCSPRSGDLSVYWYQQSLDQGLQFLIQYYNGEERAKGNILERFSAQQFPDLHSELNLSSLELGDSALYFCASRGAAGGNEQFFGPGTRLTVL.

This sequence joins TRBV7-9 and TRBJ2-2; 7 bases map to TRBD1. This CDR3 region has 13 residues. CDR1 and CDR2 (germline): SEHNR, FQNEAQ (reference sequence). Trimming removed 8 bases from V and 5 bases from J; junction bases left unmatched: 5. CDR3 nucleotide sequence: TGTGCCAGCGACAGGGCGGTAACCGGGGAGCTGTTTTTT. Its protein product is CASDRAVTGELFF.

CDR3 coding DNA: TGTGCCAGCAGCCCGACCCCGGAGTGGGAGACCCAGTACTTC. Protein: CASSPTPEWETQYF. V and J are TRBV7-6 and TRBJ2-5, with D unclear. V was shortened by 5 bases and J by 5 bases, with 15 bases between the two germline ends. CDR3 length: 14 residues. Per the germline V gene, CDR1 is SGHVS and CDR2 is FNYEAQ.

This clone was detected once. This chain joins TRBV1 and TRBJ2-5; TRBD2 reflects the table's D call only, with no check against the DNA. TRBV1 is reported as a pseudogene. The CDR3 runs to 16 residues. CDR3 nucleotides: TGCACCAGCAGCCCCTTAGCGGGGGGGCCGGGAGAGACCCAGTACTTC. It is translated as CTSSPLAGGPGETQYF.

The count of this clone is one. This sequence joins TRBV29-1 and TRBJ2-1; the D gene is possibly TRBD2 (5 bases). The CDR3 sequence is 10 residues long. Trimming stripped 4 bases from V and 11 bases from J, with 9 bases between. CDR1 is SQVTM, CDR2 ANQGSEA, per germline. CDR3 in amino acids: CSVGAGKQFF. In nucleotides, the CDR3 is TGCAGCGTTGGTGCGGGTAAGCAGTTCTTC.

This sequence joins TRBV5-1 and TRBJ2-7, with D perhaps matching TRBD2 (5 bases). V was cut by 5 bases and J by 1 base, with 13 bases left in between. In germline, CDR1 is SGHRS, CDR2 YFSETQ. The CDR3 contains 14 residues. CDR3 sequence reads: CASSSQRLSYEQYF. The CDR3 DNA reads TGCGCCAGCAGTTCCCAGCGGCTGTCCTACGAGCAGTACTTC.

The rearrangement joins TRBV27 to TRBJ2-7; possibly TRBD2 for D (5 bases). The CDR3 has 14 residues. Trimming cost V 1 base and J 4 bases, with 11 bases left between them. Germline V gene lookup returns CDR1 MNHEY and CDR2 SMNVEV (reference sequence). CDR3 amino acids: CASSLFWGAYEQYF. CDR3 sequence (DNA): TGTGCCAGCAGTTTATTCTGGGGAGCTTACGAGCAGTACTTC.

The V call is TRBV28, the J call TRBJ2-7; 12 bases are shared with TRBD2. This CDR3 has 14 residues. In germline, CDR1 is MDHEN, CDR2 SYDVKM. V gave up 7 bases and J gave up 6 bases; unmatched junction bases: 7. In DNA, the CDR3 is TGTGCCAGCACTCTAGCGGGGGGGTCGGGCGAGCAGTACTTC. Its translation: CASTLAGGSGEQYF.

This clone turned up a few times. The chain carries TRBV4-1 and TRBJ2-1; 8 bases match TRBD1. CDR3 size: 14 residues. The J segment lost 10 bases and the V segment lost 1 base, leaving 6 bases of the junction unmatched. In germline, CDR1 is MGHRA, CDR2 YSYEKL. DNA of the CDR3: TGCGCCAGCAGCCAAGGAGGGACAGGTTGGGAGCAGTTCTTC. Translated, it gives CASSQGGTGWEQFF.

The rearrangement uses TRBV11-3 and TRBJ2-7, with 7 positions matching TRBD1. Germline values: CDR1 SGHNT, CDR2 YENEEA. J lost 3 bases, V lost 5 bases, and 4 bases had no gene match. The CDR3 extends over 13 amino acids. The DNA for the CDR3 is TGTGCCAGCAGCCCAGGGGGAAGCTACGAGCAGTACTTC. This gives the protein CASSPGGSYEQYF.

The chain uses TRBV7-8 and TRBJ1-5; 10 nucleotides match TRBD1. V lost 6 bases and J lost 4; bases outside the gene matches: 12. The CDR3 sequence is 17 residues long. Germline CDR1 reads SGHVS; CDR2 reads FQNEAQ. The CDR3 coding sequence is TGTGCCAGCAGAGGGGGACCGGGACAGGGGACAAATCAGCCCCAGCATTTT. It yields the protein CASRGGPGQGTNQPQHF.

The chain recombines TRBV4-3 with TRBJ2-5, with 11 positions matching TRBD2. The CDR3 contains 17 residues. J lost 4 bases, V lost 0 bases, and 7 bases had no gene match. The germline V gene encodes CDR1 LGHNA and CDR2 YSLEER. The CDR3, as DNA: TGCGCCAGCAGCCAAGACCATAGTAGCGGGGGGGCAGAGACCCAGTACTTC. Its protein product is CASSQDHSSGGAETQYF.

The rearrangement uses TRBV4-1 and TRBJ2-5; 12 bases map to TRBD1. Trimming at V came to 0 bases and at J to 9 bases, leaving 5 bases not matched to a gene. Germline loops: CDR1 MGHRA, CDR2 YSYEKL. The CDR3 runs 15 residues. The CDR3 here is CASSQEGTGGSAQYF. DNA for the CDR3: TGCGCCAGCAGCCAAGAGGGGACAGGGGGCTCGGCCCAGTACTTC.

The rearrangement joins TRBV4-1 to TRBJ2-1, with 11 positions matching TRBD1. The CDR3 loop spans 17 amino acids. V trimming: 2 bases; J trimming: 7 bases; junction bases outside the gene matches: 10. Germline CDR1 reads MGHRA; CDR2 reads YSYEKL. The CDR3 coding sequence is TGCGCCAGCAGCCAAATCGGACGGGACAGGGGGGGGAATGAGCAGTTCTTC. Its translation: CASSQIGRDRGGNEQFF.

The V gene is TRBV7-3, the J gene TRBJ2-2; D perhaps matches TRBD2 (5 bases). Germline V gene data show CDR1 as SGHTA and CDR2 as FQGTGA. This CDR3 has 12 residues. Trimming shortened V by 5 bases and J by 7 bases, and 8 bases separated the two germline ends. The CDR3 DNA reads as TGTGCCAGCAGCACAACTAGCGGGGAGCTGTTTTTT. Encoded protein: CASSTTSGELFF.

The chain combines TRBV5-6 with TRBJ1-1, with D maybe TRBD1 (5 bases). Per the germline V gene, CDR1 is SGHDT and CDR2 is YYEEEE. The CDR3 has 14 amino acids. The V end lost 0 bases, the J end lost 1 base, and 7 bases lay between the germline ends. CDR3 region: CASSLVQGNTEAFF. The DNA of the CDR3 is TGTGCCAGCAGCTTGGTGCAGGGGAACACTGAAGCTTTCTTT.

This chain links TRBV28 with TRBJ2-4, with a weak D call TRBD1 (6 bases). V was trimmed by 5 bases and J by 0 bases, leaving 14 bases between them. CDR3 length: 16 residues. Per germline, CDR1 MDHEN and CDR2 SYDVKM. The CDR3 coding sequence is TGTGCCAGCAGTCCAGGACAGTCCGTAGCCAAAAACATTCAGTACTTC. Encoded protein: CASSPGQSVAKNIQYF.

CDR3 loop: CASSFGQGDYEQYF. CDR3 in DNA: TGTGCCAGCAGCTTCGGACAGGGGGACTACGAGCAGTACTTC. The V and J genes are TRBV11-1 and TRBJ2-7; 10 bases fit TRBD1. This CDR3 comprises 14 residues. Germline V gene sequence: CDR1 SGHAT, CDR2 FQDESV (reference sequence). Unmatched junction bases numbered 2, after V lost 3 bases and J lost 3 bases.

The chain has TRBV25-1 and TRBJ2-1; 8 positions agree with TRBD2. CDR1 and CDR2 (germline): MGHDK, SYGVNS. The CDR3 runs 11 residues. The junction had 6 bases not matched to a gene; V was cut back by 6 bases and J by 14 bases. The CDR3 loop reads CASSPGLDEFF. The CDR3 DNA sequence: TGTGCCAGCAGCCCGGGACTAGATGAGTTCTTC. Full variable domain (missing parts from reference TRBV25-1 and TRBJ2-1): EADIYQTPRYLVIGTGKKITLECSQTMGHDKMYWYQQDPGMELHLIHYSYGVNSTEKGDLSSESTVSRIRTEHFPLTLESARPSHTSQYLCASSPGLDEFFGPGTRLTVL.

This sequence joins TRBV9 and TRBJ2-7, with 7 bases matching TRBD2. This CDR3 contains 14 residues. Per germline, CDR1 SGDLS and CDR2 YYNGEE. V was pared by 3 bases and J by 5 bases, with 8 bases of the junction left unmatched. The CDR3: CASSAFRGDDEQYF. CDR3 DNA: TGTGCCAGCAGCGCCTTTCGGGGGGATGACGAGCAGTACTTC.

V usage is TRBV19 and J usage is TRBJ2-1; D is unclear. V was cut by 3 bases and J by 5 bases, with 11 bases left in between. Germline V gene lookup returns CDR1 LNHDA and CDR2 SQIVND (reference sequence). This CDR3 has 14 residues. The CDR3 protein is CASSIFSSDNEQFF. DNA of the CDR3: TGTGCCAGTAGTATCTTCTCCTCGGACAATGAGCAGTTCTTC.